One sample yielded the 22 T cell receptor beta chains listed below, sequenced in a study of T-cell reconstitution after alpha-beta-depleted transplantation in children. Library preparation (for TCRbeta) was performed with unique molecular identifiers. TCRdb re-derived calls from the PCR reads in MiXCR, one entry per CDR3 protein. The table includes 400,000 to 450,000 distinct CDR3 sequences, roughly 44% detected once. Material: PBMCs, obtained before TCRalphabeta/CD19-depleted stem cell transplant. All receptors derive from a girl aged 2-10 years with aplastic anemia, due to receive a stem cell transplant.

This clonotype was observed a handful of times. This chain links TRBV11-2 with TRBJ2-1; TRBD1 is a possible D gene (6 bases). V was shortened by 4 bases and J by 6 bases, with 16 bases between the two germline ends. The length of the CDR3 is 15 residues. Germline V CDR1 and CDR2: SGHAT, FQNNGV. The CDR3 loop reads CASSSFRGLRNEQFF. CDR3 bases: TGTGCCAGCAGCTCTTTCAGGGGCCTCCGCAATGAGCAGTTCTTC.

In its sample, this clonotype was seen a few times. This chain joins TRBV5-4 and TRBJ2-3; TRBD2 aligns across 10 bases. CDR3 length: 14 residues. The germline V gene encodes CDR1 SGHNT and CDR2 YYREEE (reference sequence). Trimming removed 2 bases from V and 6 bases from J; junction bases left unmatched: 3. This CDR3 is CASSLGTSVDTQYF. The CDR3 DNA sequence: TGTGCCAGCAGCTTAGGGACTAGCGTGGATACGCAGTATTTT.

The genes are TRBV7-2 and TRBJ2-3; D ambiguous. The germline V and J ends were trimmed by 6 bases and 5 bases, with 18 bases remaining between them. The germline CDR1 and CDR2 sequences are SGHTA and FQGNSA. CDR3 length: 15 residues. CDR3 sequence (DNA): TGTGCCAGCAGTTATAGACGGTTCGACAAAGATACGCAGTATTTT. Protein sequence: CASSYRRFDKDTQYF.

The J gene is TRBJ2-5, the V gene TRBV2; D is uncertain. CDR3 length: 12 residues. CDR1 is SNHLY and CDR2 is FYNNEI in the germline V gene. V gave up 6 bases and J gave up 5 bases, with 10 bases separating them. The CDR3 DNA reads as TGTGCCAGCAGGACGGATATGGAGACCCAGTACTTC. Translating it yields CASRTDMETQYF.

There are many counts of this clonotype. J is TRBJ2-7 and V is TRBV9; 8 positions agree with TRBD2. This CDR3 has 14 residues. Germline CDR1 SGDLS, CDR2 YYNGEE. V lost 2 bases and J lost 6; bases outside the gene matches: 7. DNA for the CDR3: TGTGCCAGCAGCGTGGGAGCGGGAGAGGGCGAGCAGTACTTC. Translation: CASSVGAGEGEQYF.

This chain links TRBV19 with TRBJ2-3, with a possible D match to TRBD2 (5 bases). Germline CDR1 and CDR2: LNHDA and SQIVND (reference sequence). The V and J ends lost 5 bases and 6 bases respectively, with 18 bases between them. The CDR3 has 15 residues. The CDR3 is CASSSSPTPGDTQYF. The CDR3 bases are TGTGCCAGTAGTTCCTCTCCAACTCCGGGGGATACGCAGTATTTT.

This clonotype was observed a few times. V and J are TRBV19 and TRBJ2-2; 8 positions match TRBD1. After removal of 3 bases from V and 0 bases from J, the junction contained 0 bases not matched to a gene. The CDR3 covers 15 residues. Germline assignment: CDR1 LNHDA and CDR2 SQIVND (reference sequence). CDR3 residues: CASSMGQANTGELFF. DNA for the CDR3: TGTGCCAGTAGTATGGGACAGGCGAACACCGGGGAGCTGTTTTTT.

The chain has TRBV7-9 and TRBJ2-1; 8 bases are shared with TRBD2. Germline V gives CDR1 SEHNR, CDR2 FQNEAQ (reference sequence). The CDR3 has 15 amino acids. V lost 1 base to trimming and J lost 6 bases; unmatched junction nucleotides: 5. This chain's CDR3 is CASSLVETSVNEQFF. The DNA for the CDR3 is TGTGCCAGCAGCTTAGTAGAGACTAGCGTCAATGAGCAGTTCTTC.

This clonotype was observed once. The gene calls are TRBV10-1 and TRBJ2-7; D is perhaps TRBD2 (6 bases). The CDR3 covers 14 residues. Germline assignment: CDR1 WNHNN and CDR2 SYGVQD (reference sequence). V was clipped by 0 bases and J by 5 bases, with 11 bases between them. CDR3 sequence: CASSESGSGDEQYF. CDR3 nucleotide sequence: TGCGCCAGCAGTGAGTCTGGATCGGGGGACGAGCAGTACTTC.

This clonotype was seen more than once but under ten times. This chain connects TRBV12-3 or TRBV12-4 to TRBJ2-2; 8 bases are shared with TRBD1. V gave up 7 bases and J gave up 1 base; unmatched junction bases: 11. The CDR3 has 17 residues. As DNA, the CDR3 is TGTGCCAGCACCAACCGATCCGGGACAGGGAACACCGGGGAGCTGTTTTTT. Translation: CASTNRSGTGNTGELFF.

This clonotype came up once. The V and J genes are TRBV6-2 or TRBV6-3 and TRBJ1-5; possible D gene TRBD1, 5 bases. The CDR3 totals 17 residues. Germline values: CDR1 MNHEY, CDR2 SVGEGT. Trimming shortened V by 7 bases and J by 3 bases, and 22 bases separated the two germline ends. CDR3 residues: CASTPGRGRGDNQPQHF. The CDR3 coding sequence is TGTGCCAGCACCCCCGGAAGGGGCCGTGGAGACAATCAGCCCCAGCATTTT.

In its sample, this clonotype was seen a few times. This chain links TRBV7-2 with TRBJ2-7; D is uncertain. Germline V gives CDR1 SGHTA, CDR2 FQGNSA. The CDR3 spans 12 residues. V lost 6 bases to trimming and J lost 2 bases, with 8 bases between them. The CDR3 is CASSQRTYEQYF. The CDR3 coding sequence is TGTGCCAGCAGTCAAAGGACCTACGAGCAGTACTTC.

The chain employs TRBV20-1 and TRBJ2-7, with unresolved D. This CDR3 comprises 17 residues. Germline V CDR1 and CDR2: DFQATT, SNEGSKA (reference sequence). CDR3 protein: CCDGFLARPYFSDEQYF. CDR3 nucleotide sequence: TGCTGCGACGGATTTTTAGCCAGGCCGTACTTTTCCGACGAGCAGTACTTC.

This clonotype was observed many times. In DNA form, the CDR3 reads TGTGCCAGCAGTGGGGTGGGCAGGGCAGAAGAGACCCAGTACTTC. Its protein product is CASSGVGRAEETQYF. The chain uses TRBV28 and TRBJ2-5, with D tentatively TRBD1 (5 bases). The V end lost 5 bases, the J end lost 3 bases, and 16 bases lay between the germline ends. The length of the CDR3 is 15 residues. Germline values: CDR1 MDHEN, CDR2 SYDVKM.

This clonotype was detected ten times or more. CDR3 in DNA: TGTGCCAGCAGCCGACTAGTGGGAGAGACCCAGTACTTC. Translated: CASSRLVGETQYF. The V call is TRBV3-1, the J call TRBJ2-5; a possible D gene is TRBD2 (6 bases). CDR3 length: 13 amino acids. CDR1 LGHDT and CDR2 YNNKEL come from the germline V gene (reference sequence). Trimming removed 4 bases at V and 4 bases at J, with 10 bases between.

This clonotype was recorded many times. The gene calls are TRBV28 and TRBJ2-7, with D uncertain. Deletions cut 8 bases from V and 2 bases from J, with 13 bases between. The CDR3 runs 13 residues. Germline V lookup: CDR1 MDHEN, CDR2 SYDVKM. CDR3 protein: CASLRSFTYEQYF. The CDR3 nucleotides read TGTGCCAGCCTTAGGAGTTTTACCTACGAGCAGTACTTC.

The chain combines TRBV7-2 with TRBJ2-7; either TRBD1 or TRBD2 may fit D (5 bases each). Germline values: CDR1 SGHTA, CDR2 FQGNSA. There are 14 residues in the CDR3. Trimming removed 5 bases from V and 3 bases from J, with 14 bases in between. In nucleotides, the CDR3 is TGTGCCAGCAGCCCGGGACCGCGAGGCTACGAGCAGTACTTC. This sequence encodes CASSPGPRGYEQYF.

V usage is TRBV10-3 and J usage is TRBJ2-1; TRBD1 is a possible D gene (5 bases). V lost 4 bases to trimming and J lost 2 bases, with 12 bases between them. This CDR3 region has 15 residues. From germline, CDR1 is ENHRY and CDR2 SYGVKD. The CDR3 sequence is CAISAAGRAYNEQFF. As DNA, the CDR3 is TGTGCCATCAGTGCCGCTGGCAGGGCCTACAATGAGCAGTTCTTC.

This clonotype was detected only a few times. This rearrangement joins TRBV9 to TRBJ2-2; tentatively, D is TRBD2 (5 bases). CDR1 and CDR2 from the germline V gene are SGDLS and YYNGEE. Trimming took 1 base from V and 3 from J, leaving 13 bases between them. The CDR3 loop spans 16 amino acids. CDR3 in amino acids: CASSVYRTGDTGELFF. CDR3 DNA sequence: TGTGCCAGCAGCGTATATCGAACCGGGGACACCGGGGAGCTGTTTTTT. The variable domain in full, with the rest retrieved from reference TRBV9 and TRBJ2-2, is DSGVTQTPKHLITATGQRVTLRCSPRSGDLSVYWYQQSLDQGLQFLIQYYNGEERAKGNILERFSAQQFPDLHSELNLSSLELGDSALYFCASSVYRTGDTGELFFGEGSRLTVL.

CDR3: CASSPPLETGELFF. Here the CDR3 DNA reads TGTGCCAGCAGCCCCCCGCTAGAGACCGGGGAGCTGTTTTTT. The V gene is TRBV7-9, the J gene TRBJ2-2; D gene ambiguous. Germline CDR1 and CDR2: SEHNR and FQNEAQ (reference sequence). V lost 5 bases, J lost 5 bases, and 12 bases lay in between. This CDR3 comprises 14 residues.

V is TRBV2 and J is TRBJ2-7; D is uncertain. This CDR3 region has 14 residues. Germline V gives CDR1 SNHLY, CDR2 FYNNEI. The ends were cut back, 9 bases at V and 2 bases at J, with 17 bases in the middle. CDR3: CASSRFGPTYEQYF. For the CDR3, the DNA is TGTGCCAGTTCTAGGTTCGGGCCGACCTACGAGCAGTACTTC.

This clonotype was seen ten or more times. The genes are TRBV12-3 or TRBV12-4 and TRBJ1-4; perhaps TRBD1 as D (5 bases). The V and J ends lost 5 bases and 6 bases respectively, with 16 bases between them. CDR3 length: 15 amino acids. The DNA for the CDR3 is TGTGCCAGCAGTCAAACCGGGACCTTTGATGAAAAACTGTTTTTT. As protein: CASSQTGTFDEKLFF.